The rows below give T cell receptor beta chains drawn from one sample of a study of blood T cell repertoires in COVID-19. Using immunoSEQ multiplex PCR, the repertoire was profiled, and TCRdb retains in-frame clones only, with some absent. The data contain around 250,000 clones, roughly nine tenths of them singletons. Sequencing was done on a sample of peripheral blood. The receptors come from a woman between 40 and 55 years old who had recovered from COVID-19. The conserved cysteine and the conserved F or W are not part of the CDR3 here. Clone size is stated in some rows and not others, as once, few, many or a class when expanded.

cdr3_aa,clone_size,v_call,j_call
ASSLGPEGFNEQF,once,TRBV5-1,TRBJ2-1
ASSPEGNFYEQY,.,TRBV7-3,TRBJ2-7
ASRPGQGLRNQPQH,.,TRBV27,TRBJ1-5
ASSSRGVFTGELF,.,TRBV28,TRBJ2-2
ASSPSPVRGGRTGELF,.,TRBV5-5,TRBJ2-2
ASSSTGTGELF,once,TRBV12-3/TRBV12-4,TRBJ2-2
ASSPLGLAGSETQY,.,TRBV27,TRBJ2-5
ASSGLPAGPGL,once,TRBV5-4,TRBJ2-1
ASMWGGDSPLH,.,TRBV27,TRBJ1-6
ASRSGASGGYT,.,TRBV6-5,TRBJ1-2
ASSQVWVNYNEQF,.,TRBV7-2,TRBJ2-1
ASSYWTGLNTEAF,.,TRBV5-1,TRBJ1-1
ASSSGTSGNTIY,.,TRBV5-1,TRBJ1-3
ASSSGQHNEQF,.,TRBV5-1,TRBJ2-1
ASSQPRAVTYNEQF,.,TRBV4-1,TRBJ2-1
ATSGDRKTEAF,.,TRBV15,TRBJ1-1
ASKASGGETQY,.,TRBV10-2,TRBJ2-5
ASSQERVRGGYT,once,TRBV3-1/TRBV3-2,TRBJ1-2
ASSLAGTGRLGELF,.,TRBV7-9,TRBJ2-2
ASSPQGASTDTQY,.,TRBV18,TRBJ2-3
ASSISAENSYNEQF,.,TRBV19,TRBJ2-1
ASSYSETGAGNTIY,.,TRBV6-5,TRBJ1-3
ASSQGTGLAGYNEQF,.,TRBV11-2,TRBJ2-1
ASIATGRGAYGYT,.,TRBV2,TRBJ1-2
ASSLEGHQGSYNSPLH,.,TRBV7-2,TRBJ1-6
ASSQETGNQETQY,.,TRBV14,TRBJ2-5
ASSFGGGRETQY,.,TRBV7-2,TRBJ2-5
ASRSMTSGGLSYEQY,.,TRBV7-9,TRBJ2-7
ASRRTGVYSNQPQH,.,TRBV28,TRBJ1-5
ASSPRTGLAGDFTDTQY,.,TRBV9,TRBJ2-3
ASSLHSSHSGANVLT,.,TRBV4-3,TRBJ2-6
ASSILRGPLITDTQY,few,TRBV3-1/TRBV3-2,TRBJ2-3
ASSSAQGTTEAF,.,TRBV6-5,TRBJ1-1
ASSVVSSGVYNEQF,many,TRBV9,TRBJ2-1
SVGREYNEQF,.,TRBV29-1,TRBJ2-1
ASSYSSNRGNEQF,.,TRBV6-2/TRBV6-3,TRBJ2-1
ASSLVAGGADTQY,.,TRBV11-3,TRBJ2-3
ASSQGGTQY,.,TRBV14,TRBJ2-5
ASSLTRGPYGYT,.,TRBV5-1,TRBJ1-2
SASRGMNTEAF,.,TRBV20-1,TRBJ1-1
ATSDFRSGQVGSYNEQF,.,TRBV24-1,TRBJ2-1
ASSPAGANTEAF,.,TRBV6-2/TRBV6-3,TRBJ1-1
ASSSPGSEKF,.,TRBV28,TRBJ2-1
ASRTTGPNEKLF,.,TRBV6-6,TRBJ1-4
ASSLVSRTSTEQY,.,TRBV11-2,TRBJ2-7
ASSKTSMEEQY,.,TRBV19,TRBJ2-7
ASSPGLSGGALETQY,.,TRBV11-2,TRBJ2-5
ASSPFDGRNTIY,.,TRBV7-9,TRBJ1-3
ASSYSGQGFYT,.,TRBV6-5,TRBJ1-2
ASESTGGSGELF,.,TRBV5-1,TRBJ2-2
ASSPSAGEGNQPQH,.,TRBV18,TRBJ1-5
ASSPPGQGAYGYT,.,TRBV18,TRBJ1-2
ASAKPGGTEAF,.,TRBV27,TRBJ1-1
ASSFVQNTGELF,.,TRBV5-1,TRBJ2-2
ATSGTGGMNTEAF,.,TRBV10-3,TRBJ1-1
ASGLRTGELF,.,TRBV12-5,TRBJ2-2
ASSPGTEYGYT,.,TRBV18,TRBJ1-2
ASSSGVLQH,.,TRBV6-2/TRBV6-3,TRBJ1-5
ASRVGQGEPQH,.,TRBV12-3/TRBV12-4,TRBJ1-5